Below, 20 T cell receptor beta chains from the same sample are listed, as sequenced in a study of graft-versus-host responses after intestinal transplantation. Sequencing was performed with immunoSEQ multiplex PCR; in TCRdb, only in-frame clones are kept and a portion is missing. The sample includes about 12,000 clones, roughly 92% of them seen just once. The sample in question was PBMCs, obtained 109 to 110 days after intestinal transplant. All receptors derive from a human patient who received an intestinal transplant, so some T cells may come from the graft donor.

J is TRBJ1-2 and V is TRBV30; a possible D gene is TRBD1 (6 bases). The CDR3 length is 15 residues. V was shortened by 2 bases and J by 3 bases, with 16 bases between the two germline ends. Germline lookup yields CDR1 GTSNPN and CDR2 SVGIG (reference sequence). The chain's CDR3 is CAWSRRGAVDYGYTF. DNA of the CDR3: TGTGCCTGGAGTCGCCGGGGGGCGGTGGACTATGGCTACACCTTC.

The gene calls are TRBV28 and TRBJ2-3; D may be TRBD1 (5 bases). The CDR3 is made up of 15 amino acids. Germline V CDR1 and CDR2: MDHEN, SYDVKM. Trimming removed 3 bases from V and 0 bases from J, with 10 bases in between. The CDR3 reads CASSFDRRSTDTQYF. Written as DNA, the CDR3 is TGTGCCAGCAGTTTCGACAGAAGGAGCACAGATACGCAGTATTTT.

This clone has just one count. The CDR3 DNA reads TGTGCCAGCAGCTTAGTTGTCGGCAGCGGCTATGGCTACACCTTC. This sequence encodes CASSLVVGSGYGYTF. The chain carries TRBV7-2 and TRBJ1-2; D gene unclear. The germline V gene encodes CDR1 SGHTA and CDR2 FQGNSA. This CDR3 contains 15 residues. Trimming took 1 base from V and 4 from J, leaving 13 bases between them.

The chain couples TRBV7-6 to TRBJ2-1; the match to TRBD2 covers 9 bases. Trimming took 0 bases from V and 8 from J; bases not matched to a gene: 8. The CDR3 is 16 residues long. Germline loops: CDR1 SGHVS, CDR2 FNYEAQ. CDR3 DNA sequence: TGTGCCAGCAGCTTAGCCCCTAGCGGGATATTCGATGAGCAGTTCTTC. Its protein is CASSLAPSGIFDEQFF. Full variable domain (rest looked up from reference TRBV7-6 and TRBJ2-1): GAGVSQSPRYKVTKRGQDVALRCDPISGHVSLYWYRQALGQGPEFLTYFNYEAQQDKSGLPNDRFSAERPEGSISTLTIQRTEQRDSAMYRCASSLAPSGIFDEQFFGPGTRLTVL.

The rearrangement uses TRBV5-1 and TRBJ1-1; 7 bases line up with TRBD1. This CDR3 comprises 16 residues. V lost 1 base and J lost 0; bases outside the gene matches: 6. In germline, CDR1 is SGHRS, CDR2 YFSETQ. The CDR3 loop reads CASSLPQGLMNTEAFF. As DNA, the CDR3 is TGCGCCAGCAGCTTGCCACAGGGGTTGATGAACACTGAAGCTTTCTTT.

This clone was seen only once. The chain links TRBV27 to TRBJ2-7; 9 nucleotides align to TRBD2. Trimming at V came to 1 base and at J to 7 bases, leaving 2 bases not matched to a gene. The length of the CDR3 is 13 residues. Germline values: CDR1 MNHEY, CDR2 SMNVEV (reference sequence). The DNA for the CDR3 is TGTGCCAGCAGTTTATATGGACTAGCGGAGCAGTACTTC. It is translated as CASSLYGLAEQYF.

The V gene is TRBV27, the J gene TRBJ1-1; a possible D gene is TRBD1 (6 bases). The CDR3 covers 13 residues. Germline V CDR1 and CDR2: MNHEY, SMNVEV (reference sequence). V was pared by 0 bases and J by 7 bases, with 9 bases between. The CDR3 region is CASSLSGTREAFF. In nucleotides, the CDR3 is TGTGCCAGCAGTTTATCCGGGACACGTGAAGCTTTCTTT.

The rearrangement links TRBV7-2 to TRBJ2-7; a possible D gene is TRBD2 (6 bases). The CDR3 length is 15 residues. CDR1 is SGHTA and CDR2 is FQGNSA in the germline V gene. Trimming took off 4 bases at V and 6 bases at J, with 19 bases between the two ends. CDR3 bases: TGTGCCAGCAGCTCCCGGGGGACCGTCGGCGGCGAGCAGTACTTC. Translated, it gives CASSSRGTVGGEQYF. Combining the CDR3 with reference TRBV7-2 and TRBJ2-7 gives the whole variable domain GAGVSQSPSNKVTEKGKDVELRCDPISGHTALYWYRQSLGQGLEFLIYFQGNSAPDKSGLPSDRFSAERTGGSVSTLTIQRTQQEDSAVYLCASSSRGTVGGEQYFGPGTRLTVT.

This clone was seen a single time. The chain combines TRBV11-2 with TRBJ2-7; 9 bases line up with TRBD1. Trimming took 5 bases from V and 5 from J; bases not matched to a gene: 13. Per the germline V gene, CDR1 is SGHAT and CDR2 is FQNNGV. The CDR3 length is 16 residues. DNA for the CDR3: TGTGCCAGCAGCCCTATGGGACGGGACAGGGTTAACGAGCAGTACTTC. Translating gives CASSPMGRDRVNEQYF.

The chain carries TRBV5-1 and TRBJ2-7; 7 positions match TRBD2. The CDR3 length is 15 residues. V was pared by 2 bases and J by 3 bases, with 8 bases of the junction left unmatched. In germline, CDR1 is SGHRS, CDR2 YFSETQ. DNA for the CDR3: TGCGCCAGCAGCTTAATGGCTAGCGGTTTCTACGAGCAGTACTTC. Protein: CASSLMASGFYEQYF.

This sequence joins TRBV7-9 and TRBJ2-2, with a tentative D call TRBD1 (6 bases). V was shortened by 8 bases and J by 2 bases, with 12 bases between the two germline ends. The CDR3 covers 14 residues. Germline values: CDR1 SEHNR, CDR2 FQNEAQ (reference sequence). The CDR3 DNA reads TGTGCCAGCGAAGGGACACCCAACACCGGGGAGCTGTTTTTT. Translation gives CASEGTPNTGELFF.

V is TRBV10-3 and J is TRBJ1-5; D ambiguous. The V gene's germline CDR1 is ENHRY and CDR2 SYGVKD. This CDR3 region has 14 residues. V lost 1 base, J lost 4 bases, and 8 bases lay in between. In DNA form, the CDR3 reads TGTGCCATCAGTGAGTTCGGAGGAAATCAGCCCCAGCATTTT. Residues: CAISEFGGNQPQHF.

The chain joins TRBV5-1 to TRBJ1-4, with D possibly TRBD1 on 5 matching bases. The CDR3 extends over 15 amino acids. V lost 4 bases and J lost 7, with 17 bases in between. Germline CDR1 is SGHRS and CDR2 is YFSETQ. CDR3 DNA: TGCGCCAGCAGCCCGGCGGGGCCCGGTACTGAAAAACTGTTTTTT. This codes for CASSPAGPGTEKLFF.

The rearrangement uses TRBV5-8 and TRBJ2-1; TRBD2 aligns across 8 bases. The J segment lost 7 bases and the V segment lost 2 bases, leaving 8 bases of the junction unmatched. This CDR3 contains 15 residues. From germline, CDR1 is SGHTS and CDR2 YDEGEE. The CDR3 here is CASSFIAGRFNEQFF. CDR3 sequence (DNA): TGTGCCAGCAGCTTCATAGCGGGACGCTTTAATGAGCAGTTCTTC.

J is TRBJ2-2 and V is TRBV28; D is possibly TRBD2 (5 bases). Germline V gene data show CDR1 as MDHEN and CDR2 as SYDVKM. Trimming pared 2 bases from V and 1 base from J, leaving 8 bases between. CDR3 length: 15 amino acids. DNA of the CDR3: TGTGCCAGCAGTTTAGGACGGGGGAACACCGGGGAGCTGTTTTTT. This codes for CASSLGRGNTGELFF.

Only a few counts were recorded for this clone. The chain links TRBV10-2 to TRBJ1-1; D perhaps matches TRBD1 (5 bases). The CDR3 has 13 amino acids. Germline CDR1 WSHSY, CDR2 SAAADI. V was cut by 4 bases and J by 6 bases, with 12 bases left in between. This CDR3 is CASSGGGLPEAFF. The CDR3, as DNA: TGCGCCAGCAGTGGGGGGGGGTTACCTGAAGCTTTCTTT.

This chain joins TRBV25-1 and TRBJ2-7; D uncertain. This CDR3 is 13 amino acids long. Germline-derived CDR1 and CDR2 are MGHDK and SYGVNS. The germline V and J ends were trimmed by 2 bases and 1 base, with 6 bases remaining between them. DNA of the CDR3: TGTGCCAGCAGTGAACCAGAATCCTACGAGCAGTACTTC. Amino acid sequence: CASSEPESYEQYF.

The rearrangement uses TRBV11-3 and TRBJ2-3; maybe TRBD2 (6 bases). Trimming removed 1 base from V and 1 base from J, with 15 bases in between. The CDR3 runs to 17 residues. CDR1 is SGHNT, CDR2 YENEEA, per germline. CDR3 residues: CASSLGRGNMGTDTQYF. The CDR3 DNA follows: TGTGCCAGCAGCTTAGGGCGGGGAAATATGGGCACAGATACGCAGTATTTT.

The V call is TRBV15, the J call TRBJ2-7; D perhaps matches TRBD2 (5 bases). Trimming removed 0 bases at V and 3 bases at J, with 12 bases between. Germline CDR1 and CDR2: LNHNV and YYDKDF (reference sequence). CDR3 size: 15 residues. The CDR3 DNA reads as TGTGCCACCAGCAGAGATGGAGCGGTAAACTACGAGCAGTACTTC. Amino acids: CATSRDGAVNYEQYF.

The chain couples TRBV10-3 to TRBJ2-1, with 12 bases identical to TRBD2. Germline V gene sequence: CDR1 ENHRY, CDR2 SYGVKD. This CDR3 has 16 amino acids. V lost 4 bases, J lost 2 bases, and 3 bases stayed unmatched. In DNA, the CDR3 is TGTGCCATCAGTGTACTAGCGGGAGGCCCCTACAATGAGCAGTTCTTC. It encodes CAISVLAGGPYNEQFF.